The T cell receptor (beta chain) under discussion was sequenced for a study of post-analysis software for immune sequencing data. Study-wide results and limits: Normalized Chao1 diversity in multiple sclerosis patients fell significantly below that of controls. Included in a set of five TRBV segments more frequent in patients than controls were TRBV5-6, TRBV5-1 and TRBV20-1.

The CDR3 is made up of 11 amino acids. CDR1 is MNHEY, CDR2 SVGEGT, per germline. The germline V and J ends were trimmed by 4 bases and 6 bases, with 7 bases remaining between them. The TCR beta cDNA libraries contained unique molecular identifiers. TCRdb reprocessed the PCR reads via MiXCR and lists one record per CDR3 protein. This table has roughly 730,000 distinct CDR3 sequences, roughly 27% appearing once. Concerning this clonotype: Antigen unknown. A much larger clone lies a single base off, so this may be a read error.

The chain recombines TRBV6-2 or TRBV6-3 with TRBJ2-7, with D unresolved. The sequenced sample was blood. This clonotype originated in a girl aged 10-17 years with multiple sclerosis. The CDR3 DNA sequence: TGTGCCAGCAGTTGCTCGGGCGAGCAGTACTTC. It specifies CASSCSGEQYF.